This record covers a single T cell receptor (beta chain). Original handling: Nucleated cell counts were estimated from reference gene primer amplification. Libraries were prepared by immunoSEQ multiplex PCR; TCRdb keeps only in-frame clonotypes and omits some of them. The V and J calls and clone size were taken over from that table, and D and trimming were inferred from the DNA. The sample records around 250,000 clones, 80% to 90% being singletons. The data derive from a study of blood T cell repertoires in COVID-19. Study-level information: The United States, Italy and Spain were the sources of the acute and convalescent COVID-19 samples. PBMCs, B-cell-depleted T cells, or T cells were the source of the cDNA or gDNA that made up the material.

Germline CDR1 is LGHDT and CDR2 is YNNKEL (reference sequence). The CDR3 runs to 14 residues. Trimming took 2 bases from V and 3 from J, leaving 8 bases between them. This TCR came from a man older than 75 with acute or convalescent COVID-19. The sample was peripheral blood. The chain carries TRBV3-1 (or the pseudogene TRBV3-2) and TRBJ1-5, with a tentative D call TRBD1 (5 bases). CDR3 region: CASSQSGLNQPQHF. CDR3 in DNA: TGTGCCAGCAGCCAATCAGGGCTCAATCAGCCCCAGCATTTT.